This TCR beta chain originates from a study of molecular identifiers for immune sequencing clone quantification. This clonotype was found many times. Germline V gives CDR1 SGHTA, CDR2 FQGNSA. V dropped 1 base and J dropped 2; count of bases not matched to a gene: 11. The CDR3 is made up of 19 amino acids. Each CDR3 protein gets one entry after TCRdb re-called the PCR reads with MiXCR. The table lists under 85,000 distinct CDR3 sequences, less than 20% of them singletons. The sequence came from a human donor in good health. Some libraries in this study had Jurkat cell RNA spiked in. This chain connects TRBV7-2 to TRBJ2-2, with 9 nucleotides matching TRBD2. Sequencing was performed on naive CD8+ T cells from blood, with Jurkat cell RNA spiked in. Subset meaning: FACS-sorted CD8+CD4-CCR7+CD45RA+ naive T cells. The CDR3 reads CASSLVTGSGGLNTGELFF. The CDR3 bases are TGTGCCAGCAGCTTAGTCACTGGTAGCGGGGGACTAAACACCGGGGAGCTGTTTTTT.